Presented here are 5 T cell receptor beta chains from one specimen sequenced in a study of cytomegalovirus exposure and HLA in healthy donors. The PCR ran on 60 Vbeta and 13 Jbeta primers. Sequenced by immunoSEQ multiplex PCR; TCRdb stores in-frame clones only, minus some. The table has some 150,000 clones, 75% to 90% seen once; the top ten hold about 1.3%. Sequencing was performed on PBMCs. These receptors were obtained from a female donor in good health and CMV-seronegative.

The chain links TRBV29-1 to TRBJ2-5; TRBD1 matches 8 bases. The CDR3 has 14 amino acids. The V gene's germline CDR1 is SQVTM and CDR2 ANQGSEA. V lost 6 bases, J lost 5 bases, and 11 bases stayed unmatched. The CDR3: CSVGQGGGWETQYF. The CDR3 bases are TGCAGCGTCGGACAGGGAGGAGGTTGGGAGACCCAGTACTTC. Based on the CDR3 plus reference TRBV29-1 and TRBJ2-5, the full variable domain is SAVISQKPSRDICQRGTSLTIQCQVDSQVTMMFWYRQQPGQSLTLIATANQGSEATYESGFVIDKFPISRPNLTFSTLTVSNMSPEDSSIYLCSVGQGGGWETQYFGPGTRLLVL.

The V gene is TRBV9, the J gene TRBJ1-2, with 10 nucleotides matching TRBD1. The CDR3 length is 15 residues. The germline CDR1 and CDR2 sequences are SGDLS and YYNGEE. V shed 4 bases, J shed 8 bases, and the junction held 11 bases outside the gene matches. The CDR3 loop is CASSSGLGTGVGYTF. The CDR3 bases are TGTGCCAGCAGCTCTGGACTCGGGACAGGGGTCGGCTACACCTTC.

The chain is built from TRBV10-3 and TRBJ2-1, with D maybe TRBD1 (7 bases). CDR1 and CDR2 from the germline V gene are ENHRY and SYGVKD. The V and J ends lost 2 bases and 2 bases respectively, with 16 bases between them. The CDR3 length is 17 residues. The CDR3 loop is CAISEGGGLPPYNEQFF. The DNA of the CDR3 is TGTGCCATCAGTGAGGGAGGGGGCTTACCCCCCTACAATGAGCAGTTCTTC.

In DNA, the CDR3 is TGTGCCAGCAGTTACAAGGCTAGCGGGCCATACGAGCAGTACTTC. Amino acid sequence: CASSYKASGPYEQYF. J is TRBJ2-7 and V is TRBV6-5; 8 bases are shared with TRBD2. CDR1 and CDR2 (germline): MNHEY, SVGAGI. V lost 2 bases and J lost 4; bases outside the gene matches: 7. The CDR3 has 15 residues.

Notes on this clone: In this CDR3 the conserved last residue, phenylalanine or tryptophan, is missing, so a read error is likely. The DNA is left out, because the CDR3 cannot be placed on it with certainty; the CDR3 is given as TCRdb lists it. The chain has TRBV29-1 and TRBJ1-1; the table assigns TRBD1, which was not confirmed against the DNA. The CDR3 comprises 14 residues, both ends counted. Looked up from germline, CDR1 is SQVTM and CDR2 is ANQGSEA. CDR3 residues: CSVKEGQRNTEALV.